These 20 T cell receptor beta chains share one sample of origin, sequenced in a study of T-cell memory formation after mild COVID-19. TCRdb recomputed calls from the 5' RACE reads with MiXCR, one row per CDR3 protein. This table holds about 150,000 distinct CDR3 sequences, 20% to 25% found once. The specimen sequenced was PBMCs or a T cell subset sorted from them (not recorded which). These receptors came from an adult woman who had mild COVID-19 (a few samples of this study predate the infection). Cell type and time point are not known.

This clonotype was recorded a few times. The chain employs TRBV15 and TRBJ2-1, with TRBD2 matching over 7 bases. Germline loops: CDR1 LNHNV, CDR2 YYDKDF (reference sequence). The CDR3 has 16 residues. Losses at the gene ends were 3 bases for V and 5 bases for J; bases not matched to a gene: 10. The CDR3 loop reads CATSSHPGTKDNEQFF. The CDR3, as DNA: TGTGCCACCAGCAGCCACCCCGGGACTAAAGACAATGAGCAGTTCTTC. Filled out from reference TRBV15 and TRBJ2-1, the complete variable domain reads DAMVIQNPRYQVTQFGKPVTLSCSQTLNHNVMYWYQQKSSQAPKLLFHYYDKDFNNEADTPDNFQSRRPNTSFCFLDIRSPGLGDTAMYLCATSSHPGTKDNEQFFGPGTRLTVL.

This clonotype was recorded many times. The J gene is TRBJ2-2, the V gene TRBV12-3 or TRBV12-4, with D uncertain. This CDR3 region has 11 residues. Trimming took off 6 bases at V and 5 bases at J, with 4 bases between the two ends. The CDR3 here is CASSETGELFF. The CDR3 coding sequence is TGTGCCAGCAGCGAAACCGGGGAGCTGTTTTTT.

The chain employs TRBV4-3 and TRBJ2-7, with 8 bases lining up with TRBD1. CDR1 and CDR2 from the germline V gene are LGHNA and YSLEER. With V trimmed by 0 bases and J by 4 bases, 5 bases remained unmatched. The CDR3 loop spans 15 amino acids. The chain's CDR3 is CASSQERTGWYEQYF. The CDR3 DNA follows: TGCGCCAGCAGCCAAGAAAGGACAGGGTGGTACGAGCAGTACTTC.

The V call is TRBV4-2, the J call TRBJ2-3; D unresolved. Trimming removed 1 base from V and 2 bases from J, with 10 bases in between. Germline V lookup: CDR1 LGHNA, CDR2 YNFKEQ. The CDR3 sequence is 15 residues long. In nucleotides, the CDR3 is TGTGCCAGCAGCCAAGGGTTTGGGGACACAGATACGCAGTATTTT. This sequence encodes CASSQGFGDTDTQYF.

The V gene is TRBV6-6, the J gene TRBJ1-1; D not resolved. Germline values: CDR1 MNHNY, CDR2 SVGAGI (reference sequence). Trimming shortened V by 0 bases and J by 2 bases, and 1 base separated the two germline ends. The CDR3 contains 12 residues. In DNA form, the CDR3 reads TGTGCCAGCAGTTACTCCAACACTGAAGCTTTCTTT. The encoded protein is CASSYSNTEAFF.

This clonotype appeared a single time. The CDR3 nucleotides are TGTGCCAGCAGTGACTCGACAGGGGCGGCTCACAATGAGCAGTTCTTC. It encodes CASSDSTGAAHNEQFF. The gene calls are TRBV6-4 and TRBJ2-1, with 8 bases identical to TRBD1. CDR1 and CDR2 (germline): MRHNA, SNTAGT. This CDR3 has 16 residues. Trimming removed 0 bases from V and 5 bases from J; junction bases left unmatched: 6.

This clonotype showed up just a few times. The chain employs TRBV20-1 and TRBJ2-3; D remains unclear. V was cut by 6 bases and J by 1 base, with 14 bases left in between. The CDR3 consists of 14 residues. CDR1 and CDR2 from the germline V gene are DFQATT and SNEGSKA (reference sequence). DNA of the CDR3: TGCAGTGCCCCGGTAGGGCTTCGCACAGATACGCAGTATTTT. Its protein product is CSAPVGLRTDTQYF.

This clonotype occurred a few times. The chain combines TRBV2 with TRBJ1-1, with 9 bases lining up with TRBD1. J was trimmed by 5 bases and V by 6 bases; bases with no gene match: 7. The CDR3 sequence is 14 residues long. Germline V lookup: CDR1 SNHLY, CDR2 FYNNEI. The CDR3 nucleotides are TGTGCCAGCAGGGAACAGGGGGCTTTTACTGAAGCTTTCTTT. Translated: CASREQGAFTEAFF.

The V call is TRBV9, the J call TRBJ1-1, with 9 bases matching TRBD1. In germline, CDR1 is SGDLS, CDR2 YYNGEE. This CDR3 comprises 14 residues. V lost 3 bases to trimming and J lost 7 bases; unmatched junction nucleotides: 7. The CDR3 loop reads CASSAGDREVEAFF. DNA for the CDR3: TGTGCCAGCAGCGCCGGGGACAGGGAGGTTGAAGCTTTCTTT. The variable domain in full, with the rest retrieved from reference TRBV9 and TRBJ1-1, is DSGVTQTPKHLITATGQRVTLRCSPRSGDLSVYWYQQSLDQGLQFLIQYYNGEERAKGNILERFSAQQFPDLHSELNLSSLELGDSALYFCASSAGDREVEAFFGQGTRLTVV.

The V gene is TRBV7-9, the J gene TRBJ1-5; TRBD1 aligns across 10 bases. Germline loops: CDR1 SEHNR, CDR2 FQNEAQ (reference sequence). The ends lost 4 bases at V and 4 bases at J; junction bases unmatched: 7. The length of the CDR3 is 16 residues. CDR3 amino acids: CASSWGQGPRNQPQHF. The CDR3 DNA is TGTGCCAGCAGCTGGGGACAGGGGCCTCGAAATCAGCCCCAGCATTTT.

Notes on this clonotype: The junction shows a germline mismatch at one end, possibly a read error. V and J are TRBV7-7 and TRBJ2-1; 13 bases line up with TRBD2. This CDR3 has 17 residues. From germline, CDR1 is SSHAT and CDR2 FNYEAQ (reference sequence). This CDR3 is CASSQISGTSGINEQFF. Written as DNA, the CDR3 is TGTGCTAGCAGCCAAATTTCGGGGACTAGCGGGATAAATGAGCAGTTCTTC.

This clonotype has a handful of counts. The chain is built from TRBV4-2 and TRBJ1-1, with 7 positions matching TRBD1. V lost 0 bases and J lost 8; bases outside the gene matches: 15. This CDR3 is built from 17 residues. Per the germline V gene, CDR1 is LGHNA and CDR2 is YNFKEQ. For the CDR3, the DNA is TGTGCCAGCAGCCAAGACGGTATCTTAGGGGACAGCCAAGAAGCTTTCTTT. Its translation: CASSQDGILGDSQEAFF.

This clonotype came up a few times. The chain couples TRBV4-1 to TRBJ2-7, with no clear D. The CDR3 spans 16 residues. Germline lookup yields CDR1 MGHRA and CDR2 YSYEKL. Trimming removed 0 bases at V and 1 base at J, with 13 bases between. In DNA form, the CDR3 reads TGCGCCAGCAGCCAAGATATTGAAGGGTGGTCCTACGAGCAGTACTTC. Translation gives CASSQDIEGWSYEQYF.

There are many counts of this clonotype. The J gene is TRBJ2-1, the V gene TRBV4-2, with TRBD2 identical over 9 bases. The trim removed 3 bases at V and 6 bases at J, leaving 9 bases unmatched. Germline assignment: CDR1 LGHNA and CDR2 YNFKEQ. CDR3 length: 16 amino acids. The CDR3 sequence is CASSQASGGPLNEQFF. CDR3 in DNA: TGTGCCAGCAGCCAGGCAAGCGGGGGGCCTCTCAATGAGCAGTTCTTC.

The chain is built from TRBV6-2 or TRBV6-3 and TRBJ2-5; TRBD2 might be the D (5 bases). Germline V gene sequence: CDR1 MNHEY, CDR2 SVGEGT. The CDR3 is made up of 13 amino acids. V was pared by 2 bases and J by 3 bases, with 7 bases between. The CDR3 region is CASSYHGEETQYF. The CDR3 DNA reads TGTGCCAGCAGTTACCACGGGGAAGAGACCCAGTACTTC.

The chain links TRBV11-2 to TRBJ1-2, with TRBD1 matching 7 bases. Germline V gene sequence: CDR1 SGHAT, CDR2 FQNNGV. This CDR3 spans 14 amino acids. After removal of 5 bases from V and 5 bases from J, the junction contained 8 bases not matched to a gene. CDR3 loop: CASSTTGYGYGYTF. As DNA, the CDR3 is TGTGCCAGCAGCACGACAGGGTATGGGTATGGCTACACCTTC.

This clonotype has only a few counts. This rearrangement joins TRBV5-5 to TRBJ2-7, with 10 nucleotides matching TRBD2. The CDR3 has 16 amino acids. Losses at the gene ends were 1 base for V and 3 bases for J; bases not matched to a gene: 7. Germline assignment: CDR1 SGHKS and CDR2 YYEKEE (reference sequence). In nucleotides, the CDR3 is TGTGCCAGCAGCTTGTGGAGCGGGAGGGCCGGCTACGAGCAGTACTTC. Translation gives CASSLWSGRAGYEQYF. Filled out from reference TRBV5-5 and TRBJ2-7, the complete variable domain reads DAGVTQSPTHLIKTRGQQVTLRCSPISGHKSVSWYQQVLGQGPQFIFQYYEKEERGRGNFPDRFSARQFPNYSSELNVNALLLGDSALYLCASSLWSGRAGYEQYFGPGTRLTVT.

The V call is TRBV12-3 or TRBV12-4, the J call TRBJ2-7, with TRBD1 matching 7 bases. The CDR3 length is 14 residues. J gave up 3 bases and V 6 bases, and 8 bases lay outside the gene matches. CDR3 loop: CASSIKRQGYEQYF. The CDR3 bases are TGTGCCAGCAGCATAAAGAGACAGGGCTACGAGCAGTACTTC.

The chain links TRBV7-2 to TRBJ2-1; tentatively, D is TRBD2 (5 bases). Germline V gene data show CDR1 as SGHTA and CDR2 as FQGNSA. The CDR3 has 15 amino acids. Between the trimmed V and J ends, which lost 2 bases and 1 base, there was a span of 9 bases. CDR3 residues: CASSLRGGSYNEQFF. In DNA, the CDR3 is TGTGCCAGCAGCTTACGTGGCGGGTCCTACAATGAGCAGTTCTTC.

This clonotype occurred a few times. This chain links TRBV12-3 or TRBV12-4 with TRBJ2-7, with D tentatively TRBD1 or TRBD2 (5 bases each). The length of the CDR3 is 12 residues. V lost 1 base and J 5 bases, leaving 6 bases between the germline ends. CDR3 in DNA: TGTGCCAGCAGTTTAGGGGGACACGAGCAGTACTTC. This sequence encodes CASSLGGHEQYF.